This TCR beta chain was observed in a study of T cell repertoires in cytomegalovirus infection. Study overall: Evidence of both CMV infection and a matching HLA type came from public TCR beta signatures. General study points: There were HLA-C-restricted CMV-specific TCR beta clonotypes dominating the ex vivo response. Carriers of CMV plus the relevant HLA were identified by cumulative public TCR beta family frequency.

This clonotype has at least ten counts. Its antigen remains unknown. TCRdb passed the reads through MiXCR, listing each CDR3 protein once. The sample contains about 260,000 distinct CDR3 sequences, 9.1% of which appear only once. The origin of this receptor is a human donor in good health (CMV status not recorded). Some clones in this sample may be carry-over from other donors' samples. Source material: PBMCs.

In DNA, the CDR3 is TGCGCCAGCAGCTCCTCCGGGACAACCTACAATGAGCAGTTCTTC. Encoded protein: CASSSSGTTYNEQFF. This sequence joins TRBV5-1 and TRBJ2-1; D is possibly TRBD1 (6 bases). The germline V gene has CDR1 SGHRS and CDR2 YFSETQ. The V end lost 3 bases, the J end lost 2 bases, and 12 bases lay between the germline ends. The CDR3 has 15 residues.